These 10 T cell receptor beta chains were all obtained from the same sample, sequenced in a study of human T cells and chemical hapten exposure. MiXCR, run by TCRdb on the RACE reads, gives a single entry per CDR3 protein. The table shows approximately 80,000 distinct CDR3 sequences, with 7.5% to 9% occurring only once. Time point defined: patch test 1, 2 weeks after DPC sensitization. Specified treatment: therapeutic diphenylcyclopropenone sensitization with weekly scalp DPC. This specimen was whole blood, taken in connection with sensitization to the hapten diphenylcyclopropenone (DPC). The receptors come from a woman in her thirties with alopecia areata. Some clones in this sample may be carry-over from other donors' samples.

This clonotype was seen a handful of times. The chain carries TRBV6-2 or TRBV6-3 and TRBJ1-4; maybe TRBD1 (6 bases). Between the trimmed V and J ends, which lost 5 bases and 6 bases, there was a span of 13 bases. CDR3 size: 14 residues. Germline loops: CDR1 MNHEY, CDR2 SVGEGT. DNA of the CDR3: TGTGCCAGCAGTCTCCCGGGACATGATGAAAAACTGTTTTTT. It yields the protein CASSLPGHDEKLFF.

This clonotype has a count of ten or more. The chain couples TRBV5-5 to TRBJ1-1; D is unclear. This CDR3 is 15 amino acids long. Germline assignment: CDR1 SGHKS and CDR2 YYEKEE (reference sequence). V lost 1 base to trimming and J lost 1 base, with 11 bases between them. The CDR3 region has the DNA TGTGCCAGCAGCTTGTCGTGGGCGGCGAACACTGAAGCTTTCTTT. It is translated as CASSLSWAANTEAFF.

Ten or more counts support this clonotype. V gene TRBV27 combines with J gene TRBJ1-6; D uncertain. The V gene lost 3 bases and the J gene lost 6 bases, with 3 bases spanning the gap. The germline V gene has CDR1 MNHEY and CDR2 SMNVEV (reference sequence). This CDR3 has 12 residues. Here the CDR3 DNA reads TGTGCCAGCAGTTTCCGTAATTCACCCCTCCACTTT. It encodes CASSFRNSPLHF.

This clonotype was seen at least ten times. The chain couples TRBV5-1 to TRBJ2-7; tentatively, D is TRBD1 or TRBD2 (5 bases each). Germline lookup yields CDR1 SGHRS and CDR2 YFSETQ. Trimming took off 5 bases at V and 0 bases at J, with 15 bases between the two ends. The length of the CDR3 is 15 residues. This CDR3 reads CASRPAGAVSYEQYF. Written as DNA, the CDR3 is TGCGCCAGCAGACCCGCCGGGGCAGTCTCCTACGAGCAGTACTTC.

This clonotype was counted at least ten times. The gene calls are TRBV7-3 and TRBJ1-1; the match to TRBD1 covers 7 bases. CDR1 and CDR2 from the germline V gene are SGHTA and FQGTGA. Trimming at V came to 6 bases and at J to 8 bases, leaving 12 bases not matched to a gene. CDR3 length equals 14 residues. CDR3 DNA sequence: TGTGCCAGCAGTAGACAGGGAGAAAGGCAAGAAGCTTTCTTT. It is translated as CASSRQGERQEAFF.

This chain connects TRBV19 to TRBJ1-5; D is ambiguous. This CDR3 is built from 15 residues. Germline CDR1 is LNHDA and CDR2 is SQIVND (reference sequence). V was trimmed by 3 bases and J by 3 bases, leaving 12 bases between them. The DNA for the CDR3 is TGTGCCAGTAGTATTGGATGGGAGACCAATCAGCCCCAGCATTTT. It specifies CASSIGWETNQPQHF.

This clonotype was seen a few times. The V and J genes are TRBV3-1 and TRBJ2-3; D is possibly TRBD2 (5 bases). Between the trimmed V and J ends, which lost 5 bases and 8 bases, there was a span of 11 bases. CDR1 and CDR2 (germline): LGHDT, YNNKEL (reference sequence). This CDR3 is 12 amino acids long. As DNA, the CDR3 is TGTGCCAGCAGCTCCGCTAGCAGTACGCAGTATTTT. Translating it yields CASSSASSTQYF.

At least ten counts were recorded for this clonotype. J is TRBJ2-1 and V is TRBV29-1; D remains unclear. Trimming removed 4 bases from V and 3 bases from J, with 7 bases in between. The CDR3 has 12 residues. Germline CDR1 is SQVTM and CDR2 is ANQGSEA. The CDR3 protein is CSVGRDYNEQFF. CDR3 in DNA: TGCAGCGTTGGCAGAGACTACAATGAGCAGTTCTTC.

The V call is TRBV7-3, the J call TRBJ1-2; 7 bases fit TRBD1. The CDR3 length is 14 residues. J was trimmed by 1 base and V by 5 bases; bases with no gene match: 4. CDR1 is SGHTA, CDR2 FQGTGA, per germline. CDR3 loop: CASSPGQDNYGYTF. The CDR3 DNA sequence: TGTGCCAGCAGCCCAGGACAGGATAACTATGGCTACACCTTC. Variable domain in full (rest from reference TRBV7-3 and TRBJ1-2): GAGVSQTPSNKVTEKGKYVELRCDPISGHTALYWYRQSLGQGPEFLIYFQGTGAADDSGLPNDRFFAVRPEGSVSTLKIQRTERGDSAVYLCASSPGQDNYGYTFGSGTRLTVV.

This clonotype was seen more than once but under ten times. This chain connects TRBV6-1 to TRBJ2-3, with unresolved D. The V gene lost 6 bases and the J gene lost 0 bases, with 16 bases spanning the gap. This CDR3 is 16 amino acids long. Germline-derived CDR1 and CDR2 are MNHNS and SASEGT. CDR3 sequence (DNA): TGTGCCAGCAGAACCCTGATATCTACTAGCACAGATACGCAGTATTTT. Its translation is CASRTLISTSTDTQYF.